This T cell receptor beta chain appears in the sequencing data of a study of read filtering for tumor transcriptome and immune sequencing (dated by TCRdb to the early 2020s). With regard to the full study: Of the patients in the cohort, some 17 were male and 14 were female, and their mean age was approximately 70 years, with a range of about 47 to 80. TCR-region mapped reads per sample ranged from about 3.5 to 10.27 million with IR-seq versus only 85 to 1273 with RNA-seq. After DNase treatment, whole-transcriptome libraries were prepared using the TruSeq RNA Access Library Prep Kit. As a main aim, a read-filtering strategy for immune repertoire data was addressed, with the specific question being whether clonotypes supported by a single read should be removed. Using the same bone marrow samples, the study compared TCR repertoires obtained by targeted immune repertoire sequencing with those obtained by bulk whole-transcriptome sequencing. Under revised international staging, roughly 8 patients fell into R-ISS I, 15 to 20 into R-ISS II and more than five into R-ISS III.

Each patient had bone marrow sampled at the time of active disease. Ficoll-Hypaque density gradient centrifugation was used to isolate bone marrow mononuclear cells. CD138-negative cells were obtained by negative selection after labeling with CD138 magnetic microbeads on a MACS separator, removing myeloma plasma cells. Purity of the isolated cells was checked by flow cytometry on an Attune NxT using CD138 antibodies. TRIzol reagent was used to extract total RNA, which was then quantified with a NanoDrop spectrophotometer. Paired RNA-seq and IR-seq were performed on each patient's CD138-negative bone marrow sample. The CDR3 runs 17 residues from the cysteine to the phenylalanine. Of all the DNA, just the CDR3 is kept, 51 bases in frame from base 1. Trimming leaves V shorter by 6 bases and J shorter by 0 bases, with the junction holding 13 bases beyond the gene matches. TCR libraries were constructed from about 400 ng RNA using the Immunoverse kit, and molecular barcoded adaptors covering alpha/delta and beta/gamma chains were employed. TCR library preparation was performed with the same RNA that was used for transcriptome sequencing. Sequencing of the TCR libraries was done on an Illumina HiSeq 4000 with 2 x 150 cycles. Per the source publication's procedure: Using MiXCR, which included quality filtering and error correction, TCR reads were aligned to human V, D, J and C references and then assembled into CDR3 clonotypes. Clonotype counts and gene usage diversity were analyzed with the tcR package in R. Raw mapping reads were checked after the RNA-seq reads had been mapped by STAR aligner version 2.5.3a onto the human GRCh37 genome. IR-seq fastq files were randomly downsampled with Seqtk 1.3 to test the effect of sequencing depth on detected clonotypes. Through fastp at Q25 and MiXCR, TCRdb rebuilt clones from the public reads, retaining in-frame beta chains. Every CDR3 protein is listed once, alongside the most common genes and DNA of its rows. The authors' filters were not applied to this entry. A total of 130,000 or so distinct CDR3 sequences appear in this sample, over 10% of them only once. 8.4% of the sample goes to the ten largest clones.

General conclusions and limits of the study: IR-seq captured clonotypes at much higher depth and more reliably than RNA-seq, and smaller IR-seq throughput sufficed to identify most shared clonotypes. In IR-seq, single-read clonotypes were roughly 82% of clonotypes but approximately 3.5% of total reads; in RNA-seq they were around 75% of clonotypes and approximately 40% of reads. The sorted CD138-negative fraction was a mixed bone marrow immune population, not purified T cells. The correlation between IR-seq and RNA-seq shared clonotype proportions rose when single-read clonotypes were removed.

The sample holds many counts of this clonotype. Its antigen has not been determined. Base quality data are lacking; no much larger clone is found one base away. The V and J genes are TRBV12-3 or TRBV12-4 and TRBJ2-7, with 8 bases matching TRBD1. The receptor was isolated from a donor over 35 with multiple myeloma. The sample consisted of a population of CD138-negative cells sorted from bone marrow. The cell subset or site label, as the study defines it: bone marrow mononuclear cells depleted of CD138+ plasma/myeloma cells by negative magnetic selection. Read as DNA, the sequence is TGTGCCAGCAGCGCACTTTCCAGGGACAGGAGCTCCTACGAGCAGTACTTC. Translation gives CASSALSRDRSSYEQYF.